Presented here are 6 T cell receptor beta chains from one specimen sequenced in a study of blood T cell repertoires in COVID-19. The repertoire was sequenced with immunoSEQ multiplex PCR; TCRdb's copy has only in-frame clones and lacks some. The sample carries 200,000 to 250,000 clones, approximately 80% recorded once. The material sequenced was peripheral blood. These receptors all stem from an elderly woman with acute or convalescent COVID-19.

The chain combines TRBV18 with TRBJ1-2, with D possibly TRBD1 on 6 matching bases. The CDR3 covers 14 residues. Trimming removed 0 bases from V and 8 bases from J, with 13 bases in between. From germline, CDR1 is KGHSH and CDR2 LQKENI. CDR3 in DNA: TGTGCCAGCTCACCACCGAACAGGGCGGCCGGCTACACCTTC. Its translation: CASSPPNRAAGYTF.

In its sample, this clone was seen many times. The junction does not match germline at one end; this may be a read error. The chain is built from TRBV7-7 and TRBJ2-1, with 10 positions matching TRBD2. CDR1 is SSHAT and CDR2 is FNYEAQ in the germline V gene (reference sequence). The length of the CDR3 is 16 residues. CDR3 in DNA: TGTGCTAGCAGCTTAGTAGCTAGCGGGAGCGGGGATGAGCAGTTCTTC. Translated: CASSLVASGSGDEQFF.

This chain joins TRBV19 and TRBJ1-1; TRBD1 aligns across 7 bases. The junction had 7 bases not matched to a gene; V was cut back by 3 bases and J by 0 bases. This CDR3 contains 16 residues. Per the germline V gene, CDR1 is LNHDA and CDR2 is SQIVND (reference sequence). CDR3 residues: CASSIPLGQVNTEAFF. As DNA, the CDR3 is TGTGCCAGTAGTATTCCCCTTGGACAGGTGAACACTGAAGCTTTCTTT.

This chain joins TRBV6-6 and TRBJ2-7, with 10 bases identical to TRBD1. The CDR3 has 14 amino acids. Germline V gene lookup returns CDR1 MNHNY and CDR2 SVGAGI (reference sequence). Losses at the gene ends were 6 bases for V and 3 bases for J; bases not matched to a gene: 5. CDR3 sequence: CASSPGTGDYEQYF. The CDR3 DNA reads as TGTGCCAGCAGCCCAGGGACAGGGGACTACGAGCAGTACTTC.

The chain employs TRBV4-1 and TRBJ1-4; 7 bases agree with TRBD1. CDR3 length: 16 residues. V shed 1 base, J shed 8 bases, and the junction held 10 bases outside the gene matches. Per germline, CDR1 MGHRA and CDR2 YSYEKL. Here the CDR3 DNA reads TGCGCCAGCAGCCAAGGAGGAGGGGGCTACGGGGAAAAACTGTTTTTT. This codes for CASSQGGGGYGEKLFF.

This clone was detected a few times. The J gene is TRBJ2-7, the V gene TRBV7-9; TRBD1 matches at 7 bases. The CDR3 runs 11 residues. The V and J ends lost 5 bases and 11 bases, in that order; junction bases with no gene match: 6. The germline V gene encodes CDR1 SEHNR and CDR2 FQNEAQ (reference sequence). The CDR3 DNA is TGTGCCAGCAGCACAGGACAGGCCAAGTACTTC. Its protein product is CASSTGQAKYF.